This record concerns one T cell receptor (beta chain) sequence. Produced via immunoSEQ multiplex PCR; TCRdb's table is partial and in-frame only. The sample has over 70,000 clones, roughly 83% seen once. Germline loops: CDR1 SGHRS, CDR2 YFSETQ. The CDR3 consists of 14 residues. V shed 4 bases and J shed 4 bases, with 14 bases lying between them. These data originate in a study of PD-L1 blockade in urothelial cancer. The time point here: peripheral blood 6 weeks after treatment start. It was locally advanced or metastatic urothelial carcinoma that patients had. This specimen consisted of PBMCs, obtained around atezolizumab (anti-PD-L1) treatment. The TCR comes from a man between 65 and 79 years old with urothelial cancer. V gene TRBV5-1 combines with J gene TRBJ1-2; D is undetermined. CDR3 in amino acids: CASSPSRQSYGYTF. CDR3 coding DNA: TGCGCCAGCAGCCCTAGTCGGCAGAGCTATGGCTACACCTTC.